The T cell receptor beta chain described here comes from a study of shared clonotypes between healthy human individuals. Germline V gene lookup returns CDR1 MNHEY and CDR2 SMNVEV (reference sequence). The J segment lost 4 bases and the V segment lost 7 bases, leaving 5 bases of the junction unmatched. The length of the CDR3 is 13 residues. The protocol was immunoSEQ multiplex PCR, while the TCRdb copy is restricted to in-frame clones and leaves out a portion. This table has some 2.1 million clones, just under 95% appearing once. Positive CCR7 selection of CD45RO-negative cells yielded the naive CD8 cells, and terminally differentiated effector memory CD45RA+ cells were excluded.

Sequencing input: naive CD8+ T cells sorted from blood. The sequence came from a man aged 18 to 35 in good health. V is TRBV27 and J is TRBJ2-7; 9 bases match TRBD1. In DNA form, the CDR3 reads TGTGCCAGCACCTGGGGACAGGGTTACGAGCAGTACTTC. It yields the protein CASTWGQGYEQYF.